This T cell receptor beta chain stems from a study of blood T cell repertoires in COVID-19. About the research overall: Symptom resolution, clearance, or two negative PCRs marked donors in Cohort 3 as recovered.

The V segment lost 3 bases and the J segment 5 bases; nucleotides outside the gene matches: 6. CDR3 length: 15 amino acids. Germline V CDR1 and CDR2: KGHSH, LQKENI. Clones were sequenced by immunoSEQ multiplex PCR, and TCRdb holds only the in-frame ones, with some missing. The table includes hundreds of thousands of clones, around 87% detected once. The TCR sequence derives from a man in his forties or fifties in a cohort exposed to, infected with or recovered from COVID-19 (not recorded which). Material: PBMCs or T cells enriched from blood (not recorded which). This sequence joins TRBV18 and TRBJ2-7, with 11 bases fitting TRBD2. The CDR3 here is CASSPSGRANNEQYF. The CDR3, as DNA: TGTGCCAGCTCACCTAGCGGGAGGGCCAATAACGAGCAGTACTTC.